These 14 T cell receptor beta chains were sequenced from one sample in a study of cytomegalovirus exposure and HLA in healthy donors. Sequencing used immunoSEQ multiplex PCR; TCRdb keeps in-frame clones, though not all of them. The sample has over 75,000 clones; 85% are singletons. Source material: PBMCs. The receptors were sampled from a man younger than 30 in good health and CMV-seropositive.

The chain is built from TRBV11-2 and TRBJ2-5, with D possibly matching TRBD1 (6 bases). The V end lost 5 bases, the J end lost 4 bases, and 14 bases lay between the germline ends. This CDR3 comprises 14 residues. Looked up from germline, CDR1 is SGHAT and CDR2 is FQNNGV. CDR3 DNA sequence: TGTGCCAGCAGCCCCAACAGGGTTGGAGAGACCCAGTACTTC. Translated: CASSPNRVGETQYF.

The chain carries TRBV2 and TRBJ2-2; 10 nucleotides line up with TRBD2. Germline V lookup: CDR1 SNHLY, CDR2 FYNNEI. The CDR3 extends over 17 amino acids. After removal of 0 bases from V and 7 bases from J, the junction contained 8 bases not matched to a gene. The CDR3 DNA reads TGTGCCAGCAGTGAAGCAGCAAATAGCGGGAGGAGCGGGGAGCTGTTTTTT. Encoded protein: CASSEAANSGRSGELFF.

The J gene is TRBJ2-7, the V gene TRBV30; 10 nucleotides line up with TRBD1. The V and J ends lost 1 base and 3 bases, in that order; junction bases with no gene match: 6. The CDR3 loop spans 15 amino acids. Germline assignment: CDR1 GTSNPN and CDR2 SVGIG (reference sequence). CDR3 nucleotide sequence: TGTGCCTGGAGTGGGGGACAGGGGACTTACTACGAGCAGTACTTC. Its translation: CAWSGGQGTYYEQYF. Full variable domain (missing parts from reference TRBV30 and TRBJ2-7): SQTIHQWPATLVQPVGSPLSLECTVEGTSNPNLYWYRQAAGRGLQLLFYSVGIGQISSEVPQNLSASRPQDRQFILSSKKLLLSDSGFYLCAWSGGQGTYYEQYFGPGTRLTVT.

The chain has TRBV28 and TRBJ2-7, with 9 bases fitting TRBD2. This CDR3 has 15 residues. With V trimmed by 5 bases and J by 6 bases, 11 bases remained unmatched. Looked up from germline, CDR1 is MDHEN and CDR2 is SYDVKM. In DNA, the CDR3 is TGTGCCAGCAGTACCGCGGGAGGGCCTCGCGGCGAGCAGTACTTC. This gives the protein CASSTAGGPRGEQYF.

V is TRBV27 and J is TRBJ1-1, with D maybe TRBD1 (5 bases). The CDR3 extends over 13 amino acids. V lost 9 bases and J lost 3, with 14 bases in between. The germline V gene encodes CDR1 MNHEY and CDR2 SMNVEV (reference sequence). The CDR3: CARTRTIDTEAFF. In DNA, the CDR3 is TGTGCCAGGACACGGACAATCGACACTGAAGCTTTCTTT.

The chain uses TRBV15 and TRBJ2-7; the D gene is possibly TRBD1 (6 bases). Germline V CDR1 and CDR2: LNHNV, YYDKDF (reference sequence). The CDR3 runs to 18 residues. Trimming cost V 2 bases and J 3 bases, with 23 bases left between them. CDR3 region: CATSRFRDNQESIYEQYV. CDR3 coding DNA: TGTGCCACCAGCAGATTCCGGGACAATCAGGAATCCATCTACGAGCAGTACGTC.

The V call is TRBV6-1, the J call TRBJ2-6; D perhaps matches TRBD1 (5 bases). Germline CDR1 is MNHNS and CDR2 is SASEGT. Trimming pared 7 bases from V and 2 bases from J, leaving 9 bases between. The CDR3 consists of 14 residues. CDR3 bases: TGTGCCAGCATCCAAGGGGCTGGGGCCAACGTCCTGACTTTC. Protein sequence: CASIQGAGANVLTF.

The genes are TRBV15 and TRBJ1-2; 8 bases are shared with TRBD1. CDR3 size: 15 residues. Losses at the gene ends were 1 base for V and 3 bases for J; bases not matched to a gene: 4. Germline CDR1 reads LNHNV; CDR2 reads YYDKDF (reference sequence). The DNA for the CDR3 is TGTGCCACCAGCAGAGGGGCAGGGGGCCACTATGGCTACACCTTC. It translates to CATSRGAGGHYGYTF.

This chain links TRBV29-1 with TRBJ2-2; TRBD1 matches 8 bases. With 5 bases clipped from V and 5 bases from J, the junction kept 16 bases outside the gene matches. CDR3 length equals 17 residues. Per the germline V gene, CDR1 is SQVTM and CDR2 is ANQGSEA. The CDR3 DNA is TGCAGCGTTTCTTCCCCAGGGGGCGGTCTTGGAACCGGGGAGCTGTTTTTT. Translating it yields CSVSSPGGGLGTGELFF.

This clone appeared a few times. The V call is TRBV5-4, the J call TRBJ1-3; possibly TRBD1 for D (6 bases). Germline-derived CDR1 and CDR2 are SGHNT and YYREEE (reference sequence). The V end lost 5 bases, the J end lost 4 bases, and 19 bases lay between the germline ends. The CDR3 loop spans 16 amino acids. CDR3 bases: TGTGCCAGCAGTTTTGGACAGCCTTTCGCGGGAAACACCATATATTTT. As protein: CASSFGQPFAGNTIYF.

The chain carries TRBV6-1 and TRBJ2-7; 11 bases are shared with TRBD2. CDR1 MNHNS and CDR2 SASEGT come from the germline V gene. V gave up 1 base and J gave up 2 bases; unmatched junction bases: 7. This CDR3 has 17 amino acids. The CDR3 loop is CASSEGTGTSGPYEQYV. In DNA form, the CDR3 reads TGTGCCAGCAGTGAAGGGACCGGGACTAGCGGCCCCTACGAGCAGTACGTC.

In its sample, this clone was seen once. V is TRBV6-5 and J is TRBJ2-7; D perhaps matches TRBD2 (5 bases). This CDR3 comprises 15 residues. The V end was cut by 5 bases, the J end by 0 bases, with 14 bases between. Germline V gives CDR1 MNHEY, CDR2 SVGAGI. CDR3 nucleotide sequence: TGTGCCAGCAGTCATGATCTGGGGAGCTCCTACGAGCAGTACTTC. The encoded protein is CASSHDLGSSYEQYF.

Here the CDR3 DNA reads TGTGCCAGCAGCTATACAGTGAACACTGAAGCTTTCTTT. Amino acid sequence: CASSYTVNTEAFF. The genes are TRBV7-3 and TRBJ1-1; D gene unclear. The CDR3 spans 13 residues. The V end lost 4 bases, the J end lost 0 bases, and 6 bases lay between the germline ends. CDR1 and CDR2 (germline): SGHTA, FQGTGA.

The genes are TRBV28 and TRBJ1-5; D is unclear. Per the germline V gene, CDR1 is MDHEN and CDR2 is SYDVKM. Trimming removed 5 bases from V and 2 bases from J, with 4 bases in between. This CDR3 has 12 amino acids. The CDR3 is CASSTGNQPQHF. As DNA, the CDR3 is TGTGCCAGCAGTACTGGCAATCAGCCCCAGCATTTT.